This T cell receptor (beta chain) was obtained from a study of CD8+CD57+ T cells in acquired aplastic anemia. Overall study: An average of roughly 3 ug of DNA was obtained from sorted CD4+ and CD8+ cells.

Genomic DNA, serving as template, underwent TCR beta VDJ and CDR3 profiling. TCRdb re-called the reads through MiXCR, storing one row per CDR3 protein. Of 150,000 to 180,000 distinct CDR3 sequences in the sample, about 54% were seen once. Patients chosen for sequencing had CD8+CD57+ cells that had expanded, as shown by flow cytometry. Sampling of blood occurred while the patients had still received no therapy. The CDR3 totals 11 residues. Germline CDR1 reads SGHVS; CDR2 reads FQNEAQ. V dropped 6 bases and J dropped 5 bases, with 7 bases sitting between them. This clonotype showed up just a few times. Antigen unknown. Overall study results and limits: Controls did not differ significantly from patients in CD8+ Simpson's diversity. A set of about 30 CD8+ CDR3 sequences was shared between patients and controls, and these sequences appeared highly expressed in patients.

This clonotype was sampled from a human donor with aplastic anemia. The chain joins TRBV7-8 to TRBJ1-2; no clear D. The sample comprised sorted CD4+, CD8+, or CD8+CD57+ T cells (not recorded which) from PBMCs. The CDR3 is CASSEFYGYTF. In nucleotides, the CDR3 is TGTGCCAGCAGTGAATTTTATGGCTACACCTTC.